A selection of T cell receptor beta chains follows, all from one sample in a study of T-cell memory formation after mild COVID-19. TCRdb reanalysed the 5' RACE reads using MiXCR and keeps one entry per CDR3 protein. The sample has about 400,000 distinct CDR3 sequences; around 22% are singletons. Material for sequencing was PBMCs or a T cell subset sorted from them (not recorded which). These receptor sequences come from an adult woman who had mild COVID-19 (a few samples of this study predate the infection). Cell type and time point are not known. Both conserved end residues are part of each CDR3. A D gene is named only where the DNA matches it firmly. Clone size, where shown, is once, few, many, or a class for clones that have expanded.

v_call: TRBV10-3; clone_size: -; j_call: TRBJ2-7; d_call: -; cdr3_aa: CAISGSESDYEQYF; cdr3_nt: TGTGCCATCAGTGGCTCCGAGTCCGACTACGAGCAGTACTTC
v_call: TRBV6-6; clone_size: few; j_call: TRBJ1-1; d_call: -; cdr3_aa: CASSNRVKAFF; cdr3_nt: TGTGCCAGCAGCAACAGGGTGAAGGCTTTCTTT
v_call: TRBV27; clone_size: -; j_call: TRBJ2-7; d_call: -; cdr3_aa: CASSWRRDQTYEQYF; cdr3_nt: TGTGCCAGCAGTTGGAGACGGGACCAAACCTACGAGCAGTACTTC
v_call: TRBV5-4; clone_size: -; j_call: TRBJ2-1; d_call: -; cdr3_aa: CASSSYPDNEQFF; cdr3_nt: TGTGCCAGCAGCTCGTACCCCGACAATGAGCAGTTCTTC
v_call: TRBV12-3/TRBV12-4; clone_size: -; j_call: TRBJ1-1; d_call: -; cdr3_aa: CASSPYRALLNTEAFF; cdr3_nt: TGTGCCAGCAGTCCCTACAGAGCACTTTTGAACACTGAAGCTTTCTTT
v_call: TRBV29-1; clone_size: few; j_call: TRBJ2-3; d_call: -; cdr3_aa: CSVVGDSTDTQYF; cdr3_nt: TGCAGCGTTGTGGGGGACAGCACAGATACGCAGTATTTT
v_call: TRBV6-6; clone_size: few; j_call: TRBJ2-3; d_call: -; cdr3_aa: CASSYFQPDTQYF; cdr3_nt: TGTGCCAGCAGTTACTTCCAGCCAGATACGCAGTATTTT
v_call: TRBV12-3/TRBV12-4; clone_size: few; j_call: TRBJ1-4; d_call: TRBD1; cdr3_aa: CASSEQGQKLFF; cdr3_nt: TGTGCCAGCTCTGAACAGGGGCAGAAACTGTTTTTT
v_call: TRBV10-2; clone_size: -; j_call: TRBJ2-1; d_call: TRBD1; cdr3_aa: CASSRDRIITPNEQFF; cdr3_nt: TGCGCCAGCAGCCGGGACAGGATTATAACGCCCAATGAGCAGTTCTTC
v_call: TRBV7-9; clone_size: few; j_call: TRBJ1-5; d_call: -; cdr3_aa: CASGSGLNNQPQHF; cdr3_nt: TGTGCCAGCGGATCGGGGCTTAACAATCAGCCCCAGCATTTT
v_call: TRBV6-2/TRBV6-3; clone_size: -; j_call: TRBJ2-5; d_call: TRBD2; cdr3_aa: CASSSLWTSGETQYF; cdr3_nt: TGTGCCAGCAGTTCGTTGTGGACTAGCGGGGAGACCCAGTACTTC
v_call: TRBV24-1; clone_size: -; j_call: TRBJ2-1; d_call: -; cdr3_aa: CATSGQSYNEQFF; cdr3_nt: TGTGCCACCAGTGGCCAGAGCTACAATGAGCAGTTCTTC
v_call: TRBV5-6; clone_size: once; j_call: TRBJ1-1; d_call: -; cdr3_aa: CASSLGLTNTEAFF; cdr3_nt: TGTGCCAGCAGCTTGGGATTGACGAACACTGAAGCTTTCTTT
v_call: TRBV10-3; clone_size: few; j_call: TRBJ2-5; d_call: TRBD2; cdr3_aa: CAIKSGTSDQETQYF; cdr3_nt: TGTGCCATCAAAAGCGGGACTAGCGACCAAGAGACCCAGTACTTC
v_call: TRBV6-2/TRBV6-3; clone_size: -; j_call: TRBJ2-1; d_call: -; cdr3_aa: CASHTPGPGDEQFF; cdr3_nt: TGTGCCAGTCACACTCCCGGGCCCGGGGATGAGCAGTTCTTC
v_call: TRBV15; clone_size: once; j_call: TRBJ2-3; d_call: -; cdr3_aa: CATSWGWGSTDTQYF; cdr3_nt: TGTGCCACCAGCTGGGGGTGGGGTAGCACAGATACGCAGTATTTT
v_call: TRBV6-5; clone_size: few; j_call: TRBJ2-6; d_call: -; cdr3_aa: CASTQWAYGANVLTF; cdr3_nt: TGTGCCAGCACCCAGTGGGCGTATGGGGCCAACGTCCTGACTTTC
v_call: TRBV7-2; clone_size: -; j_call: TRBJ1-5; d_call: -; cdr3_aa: CASGSYSNQPQHF; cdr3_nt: TGTGCCAGCGGATCGTATAGCAATCAGCCCCAGCATTTT
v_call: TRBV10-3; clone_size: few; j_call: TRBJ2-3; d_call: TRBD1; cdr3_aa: CAITGTGKADTQYF; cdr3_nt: TGTGCCATCACTGGGACAGGGAAGGCGGATACGCAGTATTTT
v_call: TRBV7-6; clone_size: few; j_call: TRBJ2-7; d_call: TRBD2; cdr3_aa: CASSLVSGGLTAYEQYF; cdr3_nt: TGTGCCAGCAGCTTAGTGAGCGGGGGGCTGACAGCCTACGAGCAGTACTTC
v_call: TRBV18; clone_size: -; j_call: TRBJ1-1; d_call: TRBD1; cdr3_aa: CASSPHNPGQGWTEAFF; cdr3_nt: TGTGCCAGCTCACCACATAATCCGGGACAGGGTTGGACTGAAGCTTTCTTT
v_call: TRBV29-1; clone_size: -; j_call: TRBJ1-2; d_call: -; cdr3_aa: CSVFGTIKGYTF; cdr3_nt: TGCAGCGTTTTTGGAACGATTAAGGGCTACACCTTC
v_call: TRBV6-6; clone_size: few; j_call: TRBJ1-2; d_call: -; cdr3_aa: CASSYSSNYGYTF; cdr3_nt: TGTGCCAGCAGTTACTCGAGCAACTATGGCTACACCTTC